The TCR beta chain described here comes from a study of beta chain features in type 1 diabetes. The study, taken as a whole, reports: Within each of all four CD4+ subsets, Type 1 diabetes patients had TCRB CDR3s that were moderately but significantly shorter. Patients' naive, central memory and Treg TCRB repertoires seemed closer to one another than those of healthy donors.

This clone was seen a few times. What it binds is unknown. At the DNA level, this CDR3 is encoded by other sequences in the same sample as well. V lost 3 bases to trimming and J lost 3 bases, with 6 bases between them. The germline V gene has CDR1 MDHEN and CDR2 SYDVKM. This CDR3 is 12 amino acids long. The authors reverse transcribed all of the isolated RNA, so sequencing captured expressed TCRB transcripts. Libraries were prepared by immunoSEQ multiplex PCR; TCRdb keeps only in-frame clonotypes and omits some of them. The sample has 600,000 to 750,000 clones; around 12% are singletons. The sequence derives from a man under 40 with type 1 diabetes. The chain is built from TRBV28 and TRBJ2-7; no definite D call. The sequenced sample consisted of naive CD4+ T cells from blood. The CDR3 region has the DNA TGTGCCAGCAGTTTGTCGGACTACGAGCAGTACTTC. It specifies CASSLSDYEQYF.